Each of the 32 T cell receptor beta chains below was sequenced from the same sample in a study of T cell responses to AZD1222 COVID-19 vaccine. Clones were sequenced by immunoSEQ multiplex PCR, and TCRdb holds only the in-frame ones, with some missing. This repertoire shows 95,000 to 150,000 clones, around 86% found once; its top ten account for 3%. Source: peripheral blood, taken 28 days after the second AZD1222 dose. Receptors originate from an adult who received the AZD1222 COVID-19 vaccine.

This clone showed up just a few times. One end of the junction fails to match germline, which may point to a read error. The V call is TRBV7-2, the J call TRBJ1-2; D gene uncertain. Germline assignment: CDR1 SGHTA and CDR2 FQGNSA. The CDR3 is 15 amino acids. The CDR3 loop reads CASSLNPSDYYGCTF. CDR3 coding DNA: TGTGCCAGCAGCCTCAACCCCTCGGACTACTATGGCTGCACCTTC.

J is TRBJ1-3 and V is TRBV5-1; 8 bases fit TRBD1. V was pared by 5 bases and J by 7 bases, with 8 bases of the junction left unmatched. This CDR3 is built from 14 residues. From germline, CDR1 is SGHRS and CDR2 YFSETQ. CDR3 loop: CASRSGTGMNTIYF. DNA for the CDR3: TGCGCCAGCAGGTCCGGGACAGGAATGAACACCATATATTTT.

V gene TRBV5-5 combines with J gene TRBJ1-1; D gene uncertain. V was pared by 3 bases and J by 2 bases, with 17 bases between. In germline, CDR1 is SGHKS, CDR2 YYEKEE (reference sequence). The CDR3 loop spans 16 amino acids. The chain's CDR3 is CASSYLGGQINTEAFF. CDR3 coding DNA: TGTGCCAGCAGCTATCTCGGCGGGCAGATAAACACTGAAGCTTTCTTT.

The CDR3 DNA sequence: TGTGCCAGCAGCTCCCTGGGAGGCCAGGGGAATTCACCCCTCCACTTT. This codes for CASSSLGGQGNSPLHF. The chain employs TRBV28 and TRBJ1-6, with D possibly TRBD1 on 6 matching bases. The V gene's germline CDR1 is MDHEN and CDR2 SYDVKM. The length of the CDR3 is 16 residues. Deletions cut 6 bases from V and 7 bases from J, with 19 bases between. Based on the CDR3 plus reference TRBV28 and TRBJ1-6, the full variable domain is DVKVTQSSRYLVKRTGEKVFLECVQDMDHENMFWYRQDPGLGLRLIYFSYDVKMKEKGDIPEGYSVSREKKERFSLILESASTNQTSMYLCASSSLGGQGNSPLHFGNGTRLTVT.

The chain is built from TRBV14 and TRBJ1-1; perhaps TRBD1 as D (6 bases). Germline V lookup: CDR1 SGHDN, CDR2 FVKESK. The germline V and J ends were trimmed by 2 bases and 0 bases, with 13 bases remaining between them. CDR3 size: 16 residues. The CDR3 nucleotides read TGTGCCAGCAGCCAAAGGACAGTCCTAATGAACACTGAAGCTTTCTTT. Translation: CASSQRTVLMNTEAFF.

The rearrangement links TRBV5-1 to TRBJ1-3; D is uncertain. The CDR3 contains 16 residues. The V end lost 4 bases, the J end lost 0 bases, and 14 bases lay between the germline ends. Germline V lookup: CDR1 SGHRS, CDR2 YFSETQ. DNA for the CDR3: TGCGCCAGCAGCCCAACTGACGGGGACTCTGGAAACACCATATATTTT. It yields the protein CASSPTDGDSGNTIYF.

J is TRBJ2-5 and V is TRBV11-3, with 9 bases aligning to TRBD2. Germline V lookup: CDR1 SGHNT, CDR2 YENEEA. The CDR3 has 15 amino acids. The trim removed 3 bases at V and 5 bases at J, leaving 7 bases unmatched. The CDR3 DNA follows: TGTGCCAGCAGCTTCGGAGCGGGGGGACAGGAGACCCAGTACTTC. Protein: CASSFGAGGQETQYF.

CDR3 sequence reads: CASSLQGLGSYEQYF. The DNA of the CDR3 is TGTGCCAGTAGTTTACAGGGGTTAGGATCCTACGAGCAGTACTTC. The J gene is TRBJ2-7, the V gene TRBV19; TRBD1 matches at 7 bases. CDR1 and CDR2 from the germline V gene are LNHDA and SQIVND (reference sequence). This CDR3 contains 15 residues. V was pared by 5 bases and J by 1 base, with 8 bases of the junction left unmatched.

This sequence joins TRBV27 and TRBJ1-4; the D gene is possibly TRBD1 (5 bases). CDR1 is MNHEY, CDR2 SMNVEV, per germline (reference sequence). This CDR3 has 14 amino acids. Trimming cost V 3 bases and J 8 bases, with 13 bases left between them. The CDR3 sequence is CASSFLRAPEKLFF. In DNA form, the CDR3 reads TGTGCCAGCAGTTTCCTCAGGGCCCCCGAAAAACTGTTTTTT.

The chain is built from TRBV7-8 and TRBJ2-1; D uncertain. From germline, CDR1 is SGHVS and CDR2 FQNEAQ. The CDR3 consists of 13 residues. The ends were cut back, 1 base at V and 9 bases at J, with 10 bases in the middle. In DNA, the CDR3 is TGTGCCAGCAGCTTAGATGCGGTGGGTGAGCAGTTCTTC. It specifies CASSLDAVGEQFF.

This rearrangement joins TRBV9 to TRBJ2-4; D call uncertain. Germline values: CDR1 SGDLS, CDR2 YYNGEE. Trimming shortened V by 4 bases and J by 1 base, and 15 bases separated the two germline ends. This CDR3 comprises 16 residues. The CDR3 sequence is CASSSSGRGAKNIQYF. The CDR3 region has the DNA TGTGCCAGCAGCTCCTCAGGTCGTGGGGCCAAAAACATTCAGTACTTC.

This chain joins TRBV7-9 and TRBJ1-3; D is perhaps TRBD1 (5 bases). The V and J ends lost 2 bases and 9 bases respectively, with 11 bases between them. The germline CDR1 and CDR2 sequences are SEHNR and FQNEAQ (reference sequence). The CDR3 is made up of 13 amino acids. CDR3 DNA sequence: TGTGCCAGCAGCTTACGGCAGGGAGGCACCATATATTTT. Its protein product is CASSLRQGGTIYF.

This chain joins TRBV25-1 and TRBJ1-1, with D possibly being TRBD1 (6 bases). CDR1 is MGHDK, CDR2 SYGVNS, per germline. The CDR3 is 15 residues long. Deletions cut 6 bases from V and 0 bases from J, with 14 bases between. The CDR3 nucleotides read TGTGCCAGCAGACGAACGGGGACACTGAACACTGAAGCTTTCTTT. Protein product: CASRRTGTLNTEAFF.

CDR3 nucleotides: TGTGCCAGCAGACAAGGGGGAACGAACACTGAAGCTTTCTTT. This codes for CASRQGGTNTEAFF. The chain joins TRBV28 to TRBJ1-1; perhaps TRBD1 as D (6 bases). The V end was cut by 6 bases, the J end by 1 base, with 12 bases between. The length of the CDR3 is 14 residues. In germline, CDR1 is MDHEN, CDR2 SYDVKM.

This chain links TRBV5-1 with TRBJ2-2, with D tentatively TRBD2 (6 bases). The CDR3 runs 15 residues. CDR1 is SGHRS and CDR2 is YFSETQ in the germline V gene. The V end was cut by 0 bases, the J end by 1 base, with 7 bases between. In nucleotides, the CDR3 is TGCGCCAGCAGCTTGGGGGACTGGAACACCGGGGAGCTGTTTTTT. This codes for CASSLGDWNTGELFF.

Turning to this clone: A read error may produce the germline difference seen at one junction end. This chain uses TRBV30 with TRBJ2-5, with D possibly TRBD2 on 7 matching bases. CDR3 length: 20 amino acids. Germline-derived CDR1 and CDR2 are GTSNPN and SVGIG (reference sequence). CDR3 coding DNA: TGTGCCTGGAGTGAAACGGGGGCCGTTTCAAGAGACCCAGTACTCCTCGGGAGGAACTTC. Its protein product is CAWSETGAVSRDPVLLGRNF.

This clone occurred many times. In the same sample, other DNA sequences code for this CDR3. The chain carries TRBV7-9 and TRBJ1-5; possibly TRBD1 for D (5 bases). This CDR3 region has 15 residues. V shed 5 bases and J shed 0 bases, with 11 bases lying between them. CDR1 is SEHNR, CDR2 FQNEAQ, per germline (reference sequence). In nucleotides, the CDR3 is TGTGCCAGCAGCCTGGGGGGGTATAGCAATCAGCCCCAGCATTTT. It yields the protein CASSLGGYSNQPQHF.

The chain carries TRBV5-1 and TRBJ1-4; D unclear. V shed 4 bases and J shed 7 bases, with 8 bases lying between them. CDR1 is SGHRS and CDR2 is YFSETQ in the germline V gene. CDR3 length: 12 amino acids. DNA of the CDR3: TGCGCCAGCAGCCCCGAGGGTGAAAAACTGTTTTTT. It yields the protein CASSPEGEKLFF.

V and J are TRBV18 and TRBJ1-5; 9 nucleotides line up with TRBD1. Germline V CDR1 and CDR2: KGHSH, LQKENI. This CDR3 has 16 residues. The V segment lost 1 base and the J segment 7 bases; nucleotides outside the gene matches: 8. CDR3 in DNA: TGTGCCAGCTCACCACAATCGGGACAGGGCCCACAGCCCCAGCATTTT. Translating it yields CASSPQSGQGPQPQHF.

This chain uses TRBV16 with TRBJ2-3, with a possible D match to TRBD1 (5 bases). The CDR3 extends over 17 amino acids. The germline V gene has CDR1 KGHSY and CDR2 FQNENV. Trimming removed 7 bases from V and 1 base from J, with 21 bases in between. The CDR3 DNA is TGTGCCAGCATACTACACACCGCCCAGGGTGGCACAGATACGCAGTATTTT. Translated: CASILHTAQGGTDTQYF.

This clone was counted between two and nine times. The genes are TRBV28 and TRBJ1-2; D is uncertain. The CDR3 runs 11 residues. Trimming took 7 bases from V and 0 from J, leaving 3 bases between them. The germline CDR1 and CDR2 sequences are MDHEN and SYDVKM. For the CDR3, the DNA is TGTGCCAGCAAGGCTAACTATGGCTACACCTTC. Protein product: CASKANYGYTF.

CDR3: CASSPKPRGSGAFF. The DNA of the CDR3 is TGTGCCAGCAGCCCAAAGCCCCGGGGGAGCGGAGCTTTCTTT. The chain couples TRBV6-2 or TRBV6-3 to TRBJ1-1, with D perhaps matching TRBD1 (5 bases). Germline CDR1 is MNHEY and CDR2 is SVGEGT. The CDR3 runs to 14 residues. The V end lost 6 bases, the J end lost 10 bases, and 21 bases lay between the germline ends.

CDR3 coding DNA: TGTGCCAGCAGGGGGCTCAGAACTAGCACAGATACGCAGTATTTT. It is translated as CASRGLRTSTDTQYF. The V call is TRBV11-2, the J call TRBJ2-3, with a tentative D call TRBD1 (5 bases). Germline V CDR1 and CDR2: SGHAT, FQNNGV. V was pared by 6 bases and J by 0 bases, with 13 bases between. This CDR3 spans 15 amino acids.

V is TRBV5-1 and J is TRBJ2-1, with D possibly matching TRBD1 (5 bases). V lost 4 bases and J 0 bases, leaving 8 bases between the germline ends. The CDR3 is 14 amino acids. CDR1 is SGHRS, CDR2 YFSETQ, per germline. The CDR3 DNA follows: TGCGCCAGCAGCCCAGGGTTCTCCTACAATGAGCAGTTCTTC. Its translation is CASSPGFSYNEQFF.

This clone was seen only a few times. The chain links TRBV29-1 to TRBJ1-6, with D possibly TRBD1 on 5 matching bases. Germline CDR1 reads SQVTM; CDR2 reads ANQGSEA. The ends were cut back, 7 bases at V and 6 bases at J, with 10 bases in the middle. The CDR3 length is 12 residues. CDR3 coding DNA: TGCAGCGCGGGCGGGGGTAATTCACCCCTCCACTTT. Protein: CSAGGGNSPLHF. The entire variable domain, with the rest obtained from reference TRBV29-1 and TRBJ1-6, is as follows: SAVISQKPSRDICQRGTSLTIQCQVDSQVTMMFWYRQQPGQSLTLIATANQGSEATYESGFVIDKFPISRPNLTFSTLTVSNMSPEDSSIYLCSAGGGNSPLHFGNGTRLTVT.

This rearrangement joins TRBV6-4 to TRBJ2-7; 7 nucleotides align to TRBD1. Germline CDR1 reads MRHNA; CDR2 reads SNTAGT. This CDR3 region has 13 residues. J gave up 3 bases and V 4 bases, and 3 bases lay outside the gene matches. CDR3 sequence reads: CASSVNRGYEQYF. The CDR3, as DNA: TGTGCCAGCAGTGTCAACAGGGGCTACGAGCAGTACTTC.

This clone was seen once. This chain uses TRBV5-4 with TRBJ1-4, with 10 bases that match TRBD1. CDR1 is SGHNT and CDR2 is YYREEE in the germline V gene (reference sequence). The CDR3 consists of 16 residues. V trimming: 4 bases; J trimming: 3 bases; junction bases outside the gene matches: 6. The CDR3 coding sequence is TGTGCCAGCAGCCCAATGGGGACAGGGGCTAATGAAAAACTGTTTTTT. It is translated as CASSPMGTGANEKLFF.

J is TRBJ2-7 and V is TRBV11-2, with D hard to call. V lost 0 bases, J lost 2 bases, and 8 bases lay in between. CDR3 length: 14 amino acids. CDR1 and CDR2 from the germline V gene are SGHAT and FQNNGV. The DNA for the CDR3 is TGTGCCAGCAGCTTAGACGTCGACCCCTACGAGCAGTACTTC. This codes for CASSLDVDPYEQYF.

The J gene is TRBJ2-7, the V gene TRBV11-2, with 10 bases lining up with TRBD1. V was pared by 5 bases and J by 7 bases, with 8 bases of the junction left unmatched. Germline V lookup: CDR1 SGHAT, CDR2 FQNNGV. The CDR3 is 14 amino acids. The CDR3 is CASSADRGLGEQYF. The CDR3 nucleotides read TGTGCCAGCAGCGCGGACAGGGGGTTGGGGGAGCAGTACTTC.

This chain connects TRBV2 to TRBJ2-3, with no clear D. The CDR3 consists of 12 residues. CDR1 is SNHLY and CDR2 is FYNNEI in the germline V gene. V was clipped by 6 bases and J by 6 bases, with 10 bases between them. The CDR3 DNA sequence: TGTGCCAGCAGCGAGTTACGCGATACGCAGTATTTT. Its protein is CASSELRDTQYF.

This chain connects TRBV28 to TRBJ1-1; the D is unclear. Germline assignment: CDR1 MDHEN and CDR2 SYDVKM. Between the trimmed V and J ends, which lost 2 bases and 1 base, there was a span of 5 bases. The CDR3 contains 13 residues. CDR3 DNA: TGTGCCAGCAGTTTAAGCTGGAACACTGAAGCTTTCTTT. Translation: CASSLSWNTEAFF.

The chain uses TRBV5-5 and TRBJ2-4; D is unresolved. Germline values: CDR1 SGHKS, CDR2 YYEKEE (reference sequence). This CDR3 is 15 amino acids long. V lost 4 bases and J 5 bases, leaving 16 bases between the germline ends. DNA of the CDR3: TGTGCCAGCAGCCGCCTACCCGACGGGCAAAACATTCAGTACTTC. Translating gives CASSRLPDGQNIQYF. The full variable domain, in which reference TRBV5-5 and TRBJ2-4 provide the parts outside the CDR3, is DAGVTQSPTHLIKTRGQQVTLRCSPISGHKSVSWYQQVLGQGPQFIFQYYEKEERGRGNFPDRFSARQFPNYSSELNVNALLLGDSALYLCASSRLPDGQNIQYFGAGTRLSVL.